A selection of T cell receptor beta chains follows, all from one sample in a study of blood T cell repertoires in COVID-19. Here immunoSEQ multiplex PCR was the method, and the copy in TCRdb shows in-frame clones only, minus some. The sample lists about 150,000 clones, roughly 87% seen once, with less than 5% in the top ten. The sequenced sample was PBMCs or T cells enriched from blood (not recorded which). These TCRs come from a woman in her thirties or forties who had been exposed to COVID-19. CDR3s include the opening cysteine and the closing phenylalanine or tryptophan. The D gene is left open where the match is weak. Rows give clone size only sometimes, using once, few, many, or a class for an expanded clone.

j_gene: TRBJ2-5
v_gene: TRBV9
abundance: NA
d_gene: NA
CDR3nt: TGTGCCAGCAGCGTAGCCAGCGGAGAGACCCAGTACTTC
CDR3aa: CASSVASGETQYF

j_gene: TRBJ1-1
v_gene: TRBV6-7
abundance: NA
d_gene: TRBD1
CDR3nt: TGTGCCAGCCCTACTACCCCGTACAGGGGGTTGGCTGAAGCTTTCTTT
CDR3aa: CASPTTPYRGLAEAFF

j_gene: TRBJ2-7
v_gene: TRBV10-2
abundance: NA
d_gene: NA
CDR3nt: TGCGCCAGCAAAGTGACGGCGGGAAGCTACGAGCAGTACTTC
CDR3aa: CASKVTAGSYEQYF

j_gene: TRBJ1-5
v_gene: TRBV11-2
abundance: NA
d_gene: TRBD1
CDR3nt: TGTGCCAGCAGCCCAATTACCCGGGACAGGGAAAGTCAGCCCCAGCATTTT
CDR3aa: CASSPITRDRESQPQHF

j_gene: TRBJ1-6
v_gene: TRBV5-4
abundance: NA
d_gene: TRBD1
CDR3nt: TGTGCCAGCAGCACACGGGACAGGGGAGATTCACCCCTCCACTTT
CDR3aa: CASSTRDRGDSPLHF

j_gene: TRBJ2-1
v_gene: TRBV6-5
abundance: NA
d_gene: NA
CDR3nt: TGTGCCAGCAGTTACTCGCGCCTCCACCCCCCCAATGAGCAGTTCTTC
CDR3aa: CASSYSRLHPPNEQFF

j_gene: TRBJ2-7
v_gene: TRBV19
abundance: NA
d_gene: NA
CDR3nt: TGTGCCAGTAGTATAGGAGGGAGAGACTACGAGCAGTACTTC
CDR3aa: CASSIGGRDYEQYF

j_gene: TRBJ2-2
v_gene: TRBV7-7
abundance: NA
d_gene: NA
CDR3nt: TGTGCCAGCAGCTTAGAGCAGGGGCACGGGGAGCTGTTTTTT
CDR3aa: CASSLEQGHGELFF

j_gene: TRBJ1-5
v_gene: TRBV19
abundance: NA
d_gene: NA
CDR3nt: TGTGCCAGTAGTAGGGGCGGGGGGGGCGAGCAGCCCCAGCATTTT
CDR3aa: CASSRGGGGEQPQHF

j_gene: TRBJ1-2
v_gene: TRBV28
abundance: NA
d_gene: NA
CDR3nt: TGTGCCAGCAGTGGGGCCTATGGCTACACCTTC
CDR3aa: CASSGAYGYTF

j_gene: TRBJ2-4
v_gene: TRBV11-1
abundance: NA
d_gene: TRBD2
CDR3nt: TGTGCCAGCAGCTTAGCGGGGGGGGCCAAAAACATTCAGTACTTC
CDR3aa: CASSLAGGAKNIQYF

j_gene: TRBJ2-1
v_gene: TRBV21-1
abundance: NA
d_gene: NA
CDR3nt: TGTGCCAGCAGCAAGTGCCCCACCCGGTCAGGGGTCGCCTACAATGAGCAGTTCTTC
CDR3aa: CASSKCPTRSGVAYNEQFF

j_gene: TRBJ2-5
v_gene: TRBV5-6
abundance: NA
d_gene: NA
CDR3nt: TGTGCCAGCAGCCTGAGGGAGACCCAGTACTTC
CDR3aa: CASSLRETQYF

j_gene: TRBJ1-6
v_gene: TRBV2
abundance: NA
d_gene: NA
CDR3nt: TGTGCCAGCAGCCCCAGCGGGCCAGGCTCACCCCTCCACTTT
CDR3aa: CASSPSGPGSPLHF

j_gene: TRBJ2-1
v_gene: TRBV29-1
abundance: NA
d_gene: NA
CDR3nt: TGCAGCATCCCCCGAGTTTACAATGAGCAGTTCTTC
CDR3aa: CSIPRVYNEQFF

j_gene: TRBJ1-2
v_gene: TRBV7-2
abundance: once
d_gene: NA
CDR3nt: TGTGCCAGCAGCTGGGGGCTTAACTATGGCTACACCTTC
CDR3aa: CASSWGLNYGYTF

j_gene: TRBJ1-2
v_gene: TRBV5-1
abundance: NA
d_gene: NA
CDR3nt: TGCGCCAGCAGCCCGGAGCAGGGTATAGGTCGGGGCTACACCTTC
CDR3aa: CASSPEQGIGRGYTF

j_gene: TRBJ2-2
v_gene: TRBV11-3
abundance: NA
d_gene: TRBD1
CDR3nt: TGTGCCAGCAGCACCGGGACAGGGAACACCGGGGAGCTGTTTTTT
CDR3aa: CASSTGTGNTGELFF

j_gene: TRBJ2-2
v_gene: TRBV28
abundance: NA
d_gene: NA
CDR3nt: TGTGCCAGCAGTATCACAAACACCGGGGAGCTGTTTTTT
CDR3aa: CASSITNTGELFF

j_gene: TRBJ2-6
v_gene: TRBV19
abundance: few
d_gene: NA
CDR3nt: TGTGCCAGTAGTGCCCGGAGGAGCTCTGGGGCCAACGTCCTGACTTTC
CDR3aa: CASSARRSSGANVLTF

j_gene: TRBJ1-1
v_gene: TRBV18
abundance: NA
d_gene: TRBD1
CDR3nt: TGTGCCAGCTCTCGACAGGGGGCTTCGAATGAAGCTTTCTTT
CDR3aa: CASSRQGASNEAFF

j_gene: TRBJ1-6
v_gene: TRBV9
abundance: few
d_gene: NA
CDR3nt: TGTGCCAGCAGTAGGGACATCTCCTATAATTCACCCCTCCACTTT
CDR3aa: CASSRDISYNSPLHF

j_gene: TRBJ2-2
v_gene: TRBV12-3/TRBV12-4
abundance: NA
d_gene: NA
CDR3nt: TGTGCCAGTGGAACAGGGAATGTCGGGGAGCTGTTTTTT
CDR3aa: CASGTGNVGELFF

j_gene: TRBJ2-2
v_gene: TRBV19
abundance: NA
d_gene: NA
CDR3nt: TGTGCCAGTAGCACAGGGCTAGCGAACACCGGGGAGCTGTTTTTT
CDR3aa: CASSTGLANTGELFF

j_gene: TRBJ2-2
v_gene: TRBV7-7
abundance: NA
d_gene: TRBD2
CDR3nt: TGTGCCAGCAGCACGGGACTAGCGGGAGTTACCGGGGAGCTGTTTTTT
CDR3aa: CASSTGLAGVTGELFF

j_gene: TRBJ1-3
v_gene: TRBV6-5
abundance: NA
d_gene: TRBD1
CDR3nt: TGTGCCAGCAGTTACCCTGGGACAGGGTTGGAAAACACCATATATTTT
CDR3aa: CASSYPGTGLENTIYF

j_gene: TRBJ2-1
v_gene: TRBV6-5
abundance: medium-sized
d_gene: TRBD2
CDR3nt: TGTGCCAGCACCGAAGAGGCGGGGGGGGCGAATGAGCAGTTCTTC
CDR3aa: CASTEEAGGANEQFF

j_gene: TRBJ1-6
v_gene: TRBV9
abundance: many
d_gene: TRBD1
CDR3nt: TGTGCCAGCAGCCAGGGACAGGGTAATTCACCCCTCCACTTT
CDR3aa: CASSQGQGNSPLHF

j_gene: TRBJ2-2
v_gene: TRBV10-3
abundance: NA
d_gene: TRBD2
CDR3nt: TGTGCCATCAGGGAGCGGGAGGCCACCGGGGAGCTGTTTTTT
CDR3aa: CAIREREATGELFF

j_gene: TRBJ1-3
v_gene: TRBV2
abundance: NA
d_gene: NA
CDR3nt: TGTGCCAGCAGTGGTCCGGCAGGCATCTCTGGAAACACCATATATTTT
CDR3aa: CASSGPAGISGNTIYF